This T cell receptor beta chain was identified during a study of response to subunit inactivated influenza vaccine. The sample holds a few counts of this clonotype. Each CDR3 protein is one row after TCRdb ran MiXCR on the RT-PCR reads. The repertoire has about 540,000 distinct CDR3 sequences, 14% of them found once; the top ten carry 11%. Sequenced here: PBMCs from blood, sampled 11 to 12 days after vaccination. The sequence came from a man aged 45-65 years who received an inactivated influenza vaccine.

CDR3 in amino acids: CASSTRLTANYGYTF. CDR3 DNA sequence: TGTGCCAGCAGTACCCGCTTGACAGCTAACTATGGCTACACCTTC. The chain recombines TRBV12-3 or TRBV12-4 with TRBJ1-2; D is possibly TRBD1 (5 bases). The CDR3 consists of 15 residues. Trimming took off 5 bases at V and 0 bases at J, with 13 bases between the two ends.